The clone carrying this TCR beta chain has just one count. Antigen unknown. Other nucleotide sequences from this sample produce the same CDR3. Genomic DNA from each subset was divided evenly over several immunoSEQ plates. This table comes from immunoSEQ multiplex PCR, and its TCRdb copy is limited to in-frame clones, with some not included. Here the sample spans around 550,000 clones, roughly 96% being singletons. This record belongs to a study of shared clonotypes between healthy human individuals. Terminally differentiated effector memory CD45RA+ cells were left out of the naive CD8 fraction, which was CD45RO-negative and positively selected for CCR7. Per the germline V gene, CDR1 is SGHNT and CDR2 is YYREEE (reference sequence). V was shortened by 4 bases and J by 0 bases, with 3 bases between the two germline ends. This CDR3 has 12 residues. Notes on the study in general: What limited the represented genetic and exposure-history diversity was the small number of donors. Relative to their counterparts shared across all four donors, non-shared clonotypes exhibited diminished generation probabilities.

Sequencing was done on a sample of naive CD8+ T cells sorted from blood. The chain has TRBV5-4 and TRBJ2-3; D call uncertain. This TCR was sampled from a woman aged 25 to 39 in good health. CDR3 protein: CASSGSTDTQYF. Written as DNA, the CDR3 is TGTGCCAGCAGCGGTAGCACAGATACGCAGTATTTT.